Following are 9 T cell receptor beta chains from one sample sequenced in a study of beta chain features in type 1 diabetes. The sequenced template was cDNA made from the entire isolated RNA. Clones were sequenced by immunoSEQ multiplex PCR, and TCRdb holds only the in-frame ones, with some missing. The profile covers over 15,000 clones, with 50% appearing a single time and about 0.45% taken by the ten largest. Material for sequencing was stem cell memory CD4+ T cells from blood. The receptors derive from a man aged 18 to 29 in good health.

The rearrangement links TRBV29-1 to TRBJ1-1, with unresolved D. From germline, CDR1 is SQVTM and CDR2 ANQGSEA. Trimming cost V 4 bases and J 3 bases, with 15 bases left between them. This CDR3 has 14 amino acids. CDR3 residues: CSVAQEAGYTEAFF. The CDR3 DNA is TGCAGCGTTGCTCAGGAGGCCGGCTACACTGAAGCTTTCTTT.

This clone was recorded a few times. This chain uses TRBV7-2 with TRBJ1-2; 7 bases fit TRBD1. J gave up 2 bases and V 1 base, and 4 bases lay outside the gene matches. The CDR3 is 15 residues long. Germline CDR1 SGHTA, CDR2 FQGNSA. The CDR3 region is CASSLEGGPNYGYTF. CDR3 bases: TGTGCCAGCAGCTTAGAAGGGGGCCCCAACTATGGCTACACCTTC.

The chain carries TRBV28 and TRBJ2-1; TRBD2 might be the D (6 bases). The V end was cut by 7 bases, the J end by 7 bases, with 20 bases between. The length of the CDR3 is 15 residues. In germline, CDR1 is MDHEN, CDR2 SYDVKM. The CDR3 bases are TGTGCCAGCAAGTTTAAAGGAGGGCCGGAAAATGAGCAGTTCTTC. This codes for CASKFKGGPENEQFF.

V usage is TRBV5-1 and J usage is TRBJ2-2; tentatively, D is TRBD2 (6 bases). Trimming stripped 4 bases from V and 7 bases from J, with 14 bases between. This CDR3 region has 14 residues. In germline, CDR1 is SGHRS, CDR2 YFSETQ. The CDR3 loop reads CASSPLRDLGELFF. CDR3 nucleotide sequence: TGCGCCAGCAGCCCCTTGCGGGACCTCGGGGAGCTGTTTTTT.

The chain employs TRBV5-1 and TRBJ2-6; D remains unclear. V lost 4 bases to trimming and J lost 0 bases, with 14 bases between them. This CDR3 has 17 amino acids. Germline CDR1 and CDR2: SGHRS and YFSETQ. CDR3 residues: CASSPLVSPSGANVLTF. DNA for the CDR3: TGCGCCAGCAGCCCCCTCGTATCCCCCTCTGGGGCCAACGTCCTGACTTTC. Supplemented by reference TRBV5-1 and TRBJ2-6, the full variable domain reads KAGVTQTPRYLIKTRGQQVTLSCSPISGHRSVSWYQQTPGQGLQFLFEYFSETQRNKGNFPGRFSGRQFSNSRSEMNVSTLELGDSALYLCASSPLVSPSGANVLTFGAGSRLTVL.

V and J are TRBV5-1 and TRBJ1-1, with D hard to call. Trimming pared 3 bases from V and 3 bases from J, leaving 12 bases between. The CDR3 has 14 amino acids. Germline CDR1 and CDR2: SGHRS and YFSETQ. CDR3 sequence: CASSSRQGDTEAFF. Written as DNA, the CDR3 is TGCGCCAGCAGCTCGCGTCAAGGAGACACTGAAGCTTTCTTT. Full variable domain (outside the CDR3, taken from reference TRBV5-1 and TRBJ1-1): KAGVTQTPRYLIKTRGQQVTLSCSPISGHRSVSWYQQTPGQGLQFLFEYFSETQRNKGNFPGRFSGRQFSNSRSEMNVSTLELGDSALYLCASSSRQGDTEAFFGQGTRLTVV.

The rearrangement uses TRBV30 and TRBJ1-3; D remains ambiguous. The CDR3 contains 16 residues. Germline CDR1 and CDR2: GTSNPN and SVGIG (reference sequence). The V gene lost 3 bases and the J gene lost 0 bases, with 15 bases spanning the gap. CDR3 in amino acids: CAWSLLGRYSGNTIYF. CDR3 nucleotide sequence: TGTGCCTGGAGCTTGTTGGGCAGGTACTCTGGAAACACCATATATTTT.

V is TRBV5-1 and J is TRBJ2-2; possible D gene TRBD1, 6 bases. Per germline, CDR1 SGHRS and CDR2 YFSETQ. V gave up 3 bases and J gave up 2 bases, with 14 bases separating them. The CDR3 loop spans 16 amino acids. The CDR3 reads CASSSHSTGNTGELFF. The CDR3 DNA reads TGCGCCAGCAGCTCCCATTCGACAGGCAACACCGGGGAGCTGTTTTTT.

CDR3 region: CASSQLQQGPYEQYF. The CDR3 nucleotides read TGCGCCAGCAGCCAACTTCAACAGGGTCCCTACGAGCAGTACTTC. This chain joins TRBV4-3 and TRBJ2-7, with D tentatively TRBD1 (6 bases). Germline V gives CDR1 LGHNA, CDR2 YSLEER. The CDR3 totals 15 residues. V dropped 2 bases and J dropped 2 bases, with 13 bases sitting between them.